The table lists the clone carrying this T cell receptor beta chain with a few counts. Germline V gene sequence: CDR1 SEHNR, CDR2 FQNEAQ (reference sequence). J was trimmed by 8 bases and V by 2 bases; bases with no gene match: 15. The CDR3 is made up of 18 amino acids. Random-hexamer reverse transcription was applied to about 0.45 to 1 ug RNA. immunoSEQ multiplex PCR amplified TCR beta CDR3 across 54 Vbeta, 13 Jbeta. TCRdb fed the immunoSEQ multiplex PCR reads into MiXCR, producing one record per CDR3 protein. This sample has around 80,000 distinct CDR3 sequences, with roughly 94% found just once. The data are from a study of CD8 T cells in Susac syndrome. TEMRA cells were enriched by FACS, and CD4+ and CD8+ T cells were negatively isolated.

V gene TRBV7-9 combines with J gene TRBJ1-4; TRBD1 matches at 9 bases. The TCR comes from a human donor with Susac syndrome. The sequencing input was CD8+ T cells from PBMCs. The CDR3 nucleotides are TGTGCCAGCAGCTTAACCGGGACAGGGCCTGAAGGCGGGGAAAAACTGTTTTTT. Residues: CASSLTGTGPEGGEKLFF.